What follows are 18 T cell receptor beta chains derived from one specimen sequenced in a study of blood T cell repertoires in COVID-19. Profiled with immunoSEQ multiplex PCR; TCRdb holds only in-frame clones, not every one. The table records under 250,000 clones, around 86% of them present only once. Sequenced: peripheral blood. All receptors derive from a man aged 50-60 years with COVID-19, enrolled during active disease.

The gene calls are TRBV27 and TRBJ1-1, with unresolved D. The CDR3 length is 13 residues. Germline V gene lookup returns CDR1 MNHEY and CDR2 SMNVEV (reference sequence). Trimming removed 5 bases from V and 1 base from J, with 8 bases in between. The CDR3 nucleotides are TGTGCCAGCAGTAACTCACCGAACACTGAAGCTTTCTTT. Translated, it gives CASSNSPNTEAFF.

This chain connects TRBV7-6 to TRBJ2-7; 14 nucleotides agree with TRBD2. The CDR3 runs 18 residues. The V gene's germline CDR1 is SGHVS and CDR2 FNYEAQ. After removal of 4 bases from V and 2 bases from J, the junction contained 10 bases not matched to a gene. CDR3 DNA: TGTGCCAGCAGCTCAGGAGCGGGACTAGCGGGGGAGACCTACGAGCAGTACTTC. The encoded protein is CASSSGAGLAGETYEQYF.

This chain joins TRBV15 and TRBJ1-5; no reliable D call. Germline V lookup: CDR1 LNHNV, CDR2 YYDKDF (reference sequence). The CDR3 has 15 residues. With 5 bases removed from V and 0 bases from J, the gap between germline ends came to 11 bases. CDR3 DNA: TGTGCCACCAGCGCCCGACGGGGTAGCAATCAGCCCCAGCATTTT. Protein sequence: CATSARRGSNQPQHF.

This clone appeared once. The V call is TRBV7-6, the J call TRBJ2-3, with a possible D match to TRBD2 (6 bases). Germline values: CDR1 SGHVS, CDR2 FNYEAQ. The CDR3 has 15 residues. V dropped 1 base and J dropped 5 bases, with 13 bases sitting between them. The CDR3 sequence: CASSLGALAKDTQYF. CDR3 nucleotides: TGTGCCAGCAGCTTAGGGGCCCTAGCGAAAGATACGCAGTATTTT. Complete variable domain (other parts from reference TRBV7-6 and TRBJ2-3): GAGVSQSPRYKVTKRGQDVALRCDPISGHVSLYWYRQALGQGPEFLTYFNYEAQQDKSGLPNDRFSAERPEGSISTLTIQRTEQRDSAMYRCASSLGALAKDTQYFGPGTRLTVL.

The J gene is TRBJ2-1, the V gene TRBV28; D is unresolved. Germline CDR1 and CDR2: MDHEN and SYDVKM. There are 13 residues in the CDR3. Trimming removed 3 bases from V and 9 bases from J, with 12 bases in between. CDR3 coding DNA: TGTGCCAGCAGTTTCACAGTCTTGGCTGAGCAGTTCTTC. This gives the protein CASSFTVLAEQFF.

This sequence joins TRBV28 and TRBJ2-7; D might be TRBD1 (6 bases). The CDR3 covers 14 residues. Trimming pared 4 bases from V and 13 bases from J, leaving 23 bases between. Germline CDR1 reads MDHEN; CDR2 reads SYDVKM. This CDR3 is CASSSPGTPYGSYF. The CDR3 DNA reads TGTGCCAGCAGTTCCCCCGGGACACCCTACGGATCTTACTTC. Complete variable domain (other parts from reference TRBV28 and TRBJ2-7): DVKVTQSSRYLVKRTGEKVFLECVQDMDHENMFWYRQDPGLGLRLIYFSYDVKMKEKGDIPEGYSVSREKKERFSLILESASTNQTSMYLCASSSPGTPYGSYFGPGTRLTVT.

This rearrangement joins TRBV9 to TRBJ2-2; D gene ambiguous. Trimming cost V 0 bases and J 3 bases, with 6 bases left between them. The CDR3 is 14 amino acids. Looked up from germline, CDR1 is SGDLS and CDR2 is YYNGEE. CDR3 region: CASSVGSDTGELFF. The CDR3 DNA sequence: TGTGCCAGCAGCGTAGGCAGCGACACCGGGGAGCTGTTTTTT.

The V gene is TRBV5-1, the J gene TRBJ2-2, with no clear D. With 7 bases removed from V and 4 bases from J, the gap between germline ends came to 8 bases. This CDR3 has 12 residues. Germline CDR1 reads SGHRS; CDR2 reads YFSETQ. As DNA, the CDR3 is TGCGCCAGCTCATACGGCACCGGGGAGCTGTTTTTT. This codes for CASSYGTGELFF.

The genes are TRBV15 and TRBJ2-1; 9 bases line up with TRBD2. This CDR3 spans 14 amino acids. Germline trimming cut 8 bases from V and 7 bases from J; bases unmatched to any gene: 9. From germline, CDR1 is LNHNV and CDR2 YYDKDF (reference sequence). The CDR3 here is CATQGAGGPNEQFF. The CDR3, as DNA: TGTGCCACCCAAGGGGCGGGAGGGCCGAATGAGCAGTTCTTC.

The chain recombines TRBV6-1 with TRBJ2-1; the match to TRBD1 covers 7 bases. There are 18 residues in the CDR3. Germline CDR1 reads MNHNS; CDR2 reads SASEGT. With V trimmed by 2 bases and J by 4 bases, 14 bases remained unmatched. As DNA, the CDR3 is TGTGCCAGCAGTGAAATCGGGGTGACCGAGGGGGCTTACAATGAGCAGTTCTTC. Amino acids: CASSEIGVTEGAYNEQFF.

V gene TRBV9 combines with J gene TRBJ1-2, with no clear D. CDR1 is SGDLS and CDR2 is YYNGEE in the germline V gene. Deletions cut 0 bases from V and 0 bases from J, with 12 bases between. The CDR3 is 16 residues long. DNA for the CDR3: TGTGCCAGCAGCGTAGAAGAGGGATTGACTAACTATGGCTACACCTTC. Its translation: CASSVEEGLTNYGYTF. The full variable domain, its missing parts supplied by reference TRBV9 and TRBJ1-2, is DSGVTQTPKHLITATGQRVTLRCSPRSGDLSVYWYQQSLDQGLQFLIQYYNGEERAKGNILERFSAQQFPDLHSELNLSSLELGDSALYFCASSVEEGLTNYGYTFGSGTRLTVV.

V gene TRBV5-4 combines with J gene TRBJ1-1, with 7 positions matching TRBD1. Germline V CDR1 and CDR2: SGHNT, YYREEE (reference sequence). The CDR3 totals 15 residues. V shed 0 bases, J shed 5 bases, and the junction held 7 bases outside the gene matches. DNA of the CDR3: TGTGCCAGCAGCTTGGGAAAGGGGGCAGGGACTGAAGCTTTCTTT. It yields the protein CASSLGKGAGTEAFF.

For the CDR3, the DNA is TGTGCCAGCAGTGACTCCGCGACACGTTTATGGTATGGCTACACCTTC. Protein sequence: CASSDSATRLWYGYTF. The chain joins TRBV25-1 to TRBJ1-2; D is unclear. Germline assignment: CDR1 MGHDK and CDR2 SYGVNS. V was cut by 3 bases and J by 5 bases, with 19 bases left in between. The CDR3 length is 16 residues.

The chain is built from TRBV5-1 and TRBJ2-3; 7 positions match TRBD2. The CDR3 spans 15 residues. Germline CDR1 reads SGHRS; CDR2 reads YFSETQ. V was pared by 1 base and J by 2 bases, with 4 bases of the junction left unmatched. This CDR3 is CASSLTTSATDTQYF. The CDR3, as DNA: TGCGCCAGCAGCTTGACCACTAGCGCCACAGATACGCAGTATTTT.

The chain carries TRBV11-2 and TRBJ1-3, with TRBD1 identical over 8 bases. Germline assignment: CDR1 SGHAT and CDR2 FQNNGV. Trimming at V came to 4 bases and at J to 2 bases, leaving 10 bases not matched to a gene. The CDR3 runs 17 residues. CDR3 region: CASSSTFGTGAGNTIYF. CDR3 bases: TGTGCCAGCAGCTCAACCTTCGGGACAGGAGCTGGAAACACCATATATTTT.

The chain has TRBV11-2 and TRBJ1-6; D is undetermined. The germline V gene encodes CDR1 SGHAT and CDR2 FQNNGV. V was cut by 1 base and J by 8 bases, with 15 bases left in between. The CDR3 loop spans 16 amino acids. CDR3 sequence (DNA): TGTGCCAGCAGCTTAGTGGGCCCAGGTGACGATTCACCCCTCCACTTT. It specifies CASSLVGPGDDSPLHF.

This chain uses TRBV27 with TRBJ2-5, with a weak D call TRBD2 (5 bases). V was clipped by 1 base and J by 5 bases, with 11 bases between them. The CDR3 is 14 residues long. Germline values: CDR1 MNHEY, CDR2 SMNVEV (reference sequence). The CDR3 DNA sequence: TGTGCCAGCAGTTTATATCTTGGCGGGGAGACCCAGTACTTC. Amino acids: CASSLYLGGETQYF.

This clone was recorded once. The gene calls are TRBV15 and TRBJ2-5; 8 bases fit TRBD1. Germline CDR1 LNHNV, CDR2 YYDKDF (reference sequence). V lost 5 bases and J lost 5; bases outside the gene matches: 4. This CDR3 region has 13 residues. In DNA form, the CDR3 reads TGTGCCACCAGCTACAGGGGGGTGGAGACCCAGTACTTC. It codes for CATSYRGVETQYF.